These T cell receptor beta chains were read from a single sample in a study of Ad26.COV2.S vaccination and SARS-CoV-2 variants. Only in-frame clones appear in the TCRdb table, and some are missing; sequencing was by immunoSEQ multiplex PCR. This table holds roughly 680,000 clones, more than 70% found once. The sample consisted of peripheral blood, taken in a trial of Ad26.COV2.S vaccine versus placebo. These TCRs come from a person between 18 and 65 years old who received the Ad26.COV2.S COVID-19 vaccine or a placebo. Each CDR3 is given with its conserved first and last residue. The D gene is left open where the match is weak. Rows give clone size only sometimes, using once, few, many, or a class for an expanded clone.

NA,TRBV29-1,NA,TRBJ2-7,TGCAGCGTTGGGGAACAGCCTTACTACGAGCAGTACTTC,CSVGEQPYYEQYF
TRBD2,TRBV10-1,NA,TRBJ2-1,TGCGCCAGCAGTGAAGGCCTAGCGGGAACTTGGGAGCAGTTCTTC,CASSEGLAGTWEQFF
NA,TRBV29-1,NA,TRBJ2-5,TGCAGCGTAAGAAGTGGGGGGACCCAGTACTTC,CSVRSGGTQYF
TRBD1,TRBV6-2/TRBV6-3,once,TRBJ1-5,TGTGCCAGCAGTCTCCGGGACAGGGGCGATTATAGCAATCAGCCCCAGCATTTT,CASSLRDRGDYSNQPQHF
TRBD2,TRBV6-5,NA,TRBJ2-7,TGTGCCAGCAGTTACCAAGGACTAGCCCACGAGCAGTACTTC,CASSYQGLAHEQYF
NA,TRBV6-4,NA,TRBJ2-6,TGTGCCAGCTCCGAGGGGGGAGGGGCTGGGGCCAACGTCCTGACTTTC,CASSEGGGAGANVLTF
NA,TRBV7-9,NA,TRBJ2-2,TGTGCCAGCAGCTACTTAGTGTCAGCCGGGGAGCTGTTTTTT,CASSYLVSAGELFF
NA,TRBV14,NA,TRBJ1-5,TGTGCCAGCAGCCAAGAACTTAGAGTCGGGGAGGGAGGGTCCTATAGCAATCAGCCCCAGCATTTT,CASSQELRVGEGGSYSNQPQHF
NA,TRBV5-8,NA,TRBJ2-6,TGTGCCAGCAGCTTGGCCGAAGGGTCCTCTGGGGCCAACGTCCTGACTTTC,CASSLAEGSSGANVLTF
TRBD2,TRBV29-1,NA,TRBJ2-5,TGCAGCGTTGAGTTAGCGGGGGGCCTCGGGCGGACCCAGTACTTC,CSVELAGGLGRTQYF
NA,TRBV20-1,NA,TRBJ2-3,TGCAGTGCTAGTACTACAGGGTTTACAGATACGCAGTATTTT,CSASTTGFTDTQYF
NA,TRBV7-9,NA,TRBJ2-5,TGTGCCAGCTTGTGGGGAGAGACCCAGTACTTC,CASLWGETQYF
NA,TRBV5-6,NA,TRBJ1-1,TGTGCCAGCAGCTTTAAAGGAAGGAGCGAAGCTTTCTTT,CASSFKGRSEAFF
TRBD1,TRBV9,NA,TRBJ2-7,TGTGCCAGCAGCGTGGGACAGGGGCAAGCCTACGAGCAGTACTTC,CASSVGQGQAYEQYF
TRBD1,TRBV6-5,NA,TRBJ2-1,TGTGCCAGCAGTTACTCTTGGGACAGGGTGATCAATGAGCAGTTCTTC,CASSYSWDRVINEQFF
TRBD1,TRBV10-2,NA,TRBJ2-4,TGCGCCAGCAGCCAGGACAGGCCAGCCAAAAACATTCAGTACTTC,CASSQDRPAKNIQYF
TRBD1,TRBV12-3/TRBV12-4,NA,TRBJ1-2,TGTGCCAGCAGTCCGGGACAGTATGGCTACACCTTC,CASSPGQYGYTF
NA,TRBV24-1,NA,TRBJ2-5,TGTGCCATCCCGAGGGGGGTTGAGACCCAGTACTTC,CAIPRGVETQYF
NA,TRBV7-2,NA,TRBJ2-2,TGTGCCAGCAGCTTAGCGGGCTGGCTCGCTGGCGGGGAGCTGTTTTTT,CASSLAGWLAGGELFF
TRBD1,TRBV30,few,TRBJ1-5,TGTGCCTGGAGTTCGGGACAGGGGGGGCAGCCCCAGCATTTT,CAWSSGQGGQPQHF
TRBD1,TRBV11-1,NA,TRBJ2-7,TGTGCCAGCAGCAAAAACCACAGGGGCCCCTACGAGCAGTACTTC,CASSKNHRGPYEQYF
TRBD1,TRBV2,NA,TRBJ1-1,TGTGCCAGCAGTCGACAGGGAGGTAACACTGAAGCTTTCTTT,CASSRQGGNTEAFF
NA,TRBV18,NA,TRBJ1-1,TGTGCCAGCTCACAGACGATAGGGGACACTGAAGCTTTCTTT,CASSQTIGDTEAFF
NA,TRBV9,NA,TRBJ2-5,TGTGCCAGCAGCCCCCGTTGGGGCAACGCAGAGACCCAGTACTTC,CASSPRWGNAETQYF
NA,TRBV30,NA,TRBJ1-4,TGTGCCTGGAGTCTTTTGGGCCCGGGGGGTGAAAAACTGTTTTTT,CAWSLLGPGGEKLFF
TRBD2,TRBV10-1,NA,TRBJ2-2,TGCGCCAGCGCGCCCCGACTAGCGGGACTTACCTGGGAGCTGTTTTTT,CASAPRLAGLTWELFF
TRBD1,TRBV6-6,NA,TRBJ1-1,TGTGCCAGCAACCGACAGGGGGCAGGGAACACTGAAGCTTTCTTT,CASNRQGAGNTEAFF
TRBD1,TRBV10-3,NA,TRBJ1-5,TGTGCCATCAGTCGTGGGGGGCCGGCAGGGGGTCGCAATCAGCCCCAGCATTTT,CAISRGGPAGGRNQPQHF
NA,TRBV2,few,TRBJ1-1,TGTGCCAGCAGTTCTACTCAGGGGCGCACTGAAGCTTTCTTT,CASSSTQGRTEAFF
NA,TRBV6-5,NA,TRBJ2-7,TGTGCCAGCAGGGGGGGACCCCCGGGGATGAAGCAGTACTTC,CASRGGPPGMKQYF
TRBD1,TRBV6-5,once,TRBJ2-2,TGTGCCAGCAGTTACTCCGACAGGGTTGGCGGGGAGCTGTTTTTT,CASSYSDRVGGELFF
TRBD1,TRBV15,NA,TRBJ1-2,TGTGCCACCAGCATTGGACAGGGGTTGGTTTTATATGGCTACACCTTC,CATSIGQGLVLYGYTF
NA,TRBV27,NA,TRBJ2-2,TGTGCCACCCGGAGGGGTGGCACCGGGGAGCTGTTTTTT,CATRRGGTGELFF
TRBD1,TRBV6-2/TRBV6-3,NA,TRBJ1-2,TGTGCCAGCAGCCAACAGGGGAGAAGAGGCGGCTACACCTTC,CASSQQGRRGGYTF
NA,TRBV29-1,NA,TRBJ1-2,TGCAGCGTTGAAGACAGGGGCCGGCGCGATGGCTACACCTTC,CSVEDRGRRDGYTF
TRBD1,TRBV7-8,NA,TRBJ2-1,TGTGCCAGCAGCCTGTTGAAGGGGGCTTTCGCCAATGAGCAGTTCTTC,CASSLLKGAFANEQFF
TRBD1,TRBV4-1,NA,TRBJ1-6,TGCGCCAGCAGCCAAGATAAGCTCTTTTCCGACAGGGGGAATTCACCCCTCCACTTT,CASSQDKLFSDRGNSPLHF
NA,TRBV6-2/TRBV6-3,NA,TRBJ1-1,TGTGCCAGCAGTACCACCGGCGGGCGCCTACTCATGAACACTGAAGCTTTCTTT,CASSTTGGRLLMNTEAFF
NA,TRBV19,NA,TRBJ1-5,TGTGCCAGTAGTATACCAGGGGTAAGCAATCAGCCCCAGCATTTT,CASSIPGVSNQPQHF
NA,TRBV6-4,NA,TRBJ2-1,TGTGCCAGCAGTCAGCACTTTGAGGCCTCAGGACGTGGTGAGCAGTTCTTC,CASSQHFEASGRGEQFF
NA,TRBV3-1/TRBV3-2,NA,TRBJ1-1,TGTGCCAGCAGCCAAGTGGGCACCATGAACACTGAAGCTTTCTTT,CASSQVGTMNTEAFF
NA,TRBV19,NA,TRBJ2-2,TGTGCCAGTAGCCCGACAGTGAACACCGGGGAGCTGTTTTTT,CASSPTVNTGELFF
NA,TRBV7-2,NA,TRBJ1-5,TGTGCCAGCAGTCCGGACAGTAACCAGCCCCAGCATTTT,CASSPDSNQPQHF
TRBD2,TRBV7-2,NA,TRBJ2-3,TGTGCCAGCACCGGAGGGTCGGGAGGCGTTGGAGATACGCAGTATTTT,CASTGGSGGVGDTQYF
NA,TRBV7-2,NA,TRBJ1-6,TGTGCCAGCAGCTCCGACAGGCCACCAGGCTCACCCCTCCACTTT,CASSSDRPPGSPLHF
TRBD2,TRBV27,NA,TRBJ2-1,TGTGCCACCACCGGGACTAGCGGAGACAATGAGCAGTTCTTC,CATTGTSGDNEQFF
NA,TRBV5-1,once,TRBJ1-2,TGCGCCAGCAGCCGGGGAAGAGGAGGCTACACCTTC,CASSRGRGGYTF
TRBD2,TRBV25-1,NA,TRBJ2-5,TGTGCCAGCAGTGACAGCGGGAGACGAGAGACCCAGTACTTC,CASSDSGRRETQYF